This T cell receptor beta chain came from a study of Graves' ophthalmopathy and Graves' hyperthyroidism. Study as a whole: Peripheral blood was obtained at first diagnosis, ahead of any treatment.

Ten or more counts support this clonotype. Beta-chain TCR CDR3 regions were amplified from RNA transcripts. In the first round, RT-PCR was carried out with HTBI primers, and a multiplex PCR formed the second round. TCRdb fed the multiplex PCR reads into MiXCR, producing one record per CDR3 protein. The table records roughly 51,000 distinct CDR3 sequences, around 50% of them present only once. This receptor was taken from an adult man with Graves' ophthalmopathy. Sequencing input: peripheral blood.

The chain's CDR3 is CASSLFVGLTYEQYF. The CDR3 region has the DNA TGTGCCAGCAGCTTGTTCGTAGGCCTCACCTACGAGCAGTACTTC. The chain carries TRBV11-2 and TRBJ2-7; no firm D call. Germline V lookup: CDR1 SGHAT, CDR2 FQNNGV. This CDR3 is built from 15 residues. Trimming removed 3 bases at V and 2 bases at J, with 14 bases between.